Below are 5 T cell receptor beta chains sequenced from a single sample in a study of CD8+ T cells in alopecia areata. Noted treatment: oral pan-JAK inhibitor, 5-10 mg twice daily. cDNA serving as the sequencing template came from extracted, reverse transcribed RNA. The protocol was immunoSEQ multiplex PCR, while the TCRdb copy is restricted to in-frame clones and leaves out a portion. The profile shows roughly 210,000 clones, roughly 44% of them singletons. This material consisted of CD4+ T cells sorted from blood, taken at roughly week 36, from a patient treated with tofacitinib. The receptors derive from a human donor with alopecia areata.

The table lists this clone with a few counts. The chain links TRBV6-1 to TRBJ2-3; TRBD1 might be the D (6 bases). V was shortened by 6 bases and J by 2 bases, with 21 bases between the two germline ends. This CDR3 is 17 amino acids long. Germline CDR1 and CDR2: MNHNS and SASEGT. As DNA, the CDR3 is TGTGCCAGCAGCGAATTTTCAGGACAGAATCCCACAGATACGCAGTATTTT. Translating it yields CASSEFSGQNPTDTQYF.

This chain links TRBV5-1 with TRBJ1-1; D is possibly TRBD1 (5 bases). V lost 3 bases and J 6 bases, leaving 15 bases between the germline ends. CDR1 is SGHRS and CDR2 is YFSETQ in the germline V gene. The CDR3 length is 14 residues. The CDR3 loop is CASSSQVGRAEAFF. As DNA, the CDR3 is TGCGCCAGCAGCTCCCAAGTGGGGCGCGCTGAAGCTTTCTTT.

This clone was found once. For the CDR3, the DNA is TGTGCCAGCTCACCGAAAGAAGATACGCAGTATTTT. Amino acid sequence: CASSPKEDTQYF. The chain combines TRBV18 with TRBJ2-3, with D uncertain. The CDR3 runs 12 residues. Germline-derived CDR1 and CDR2 are KGHSH and LQKENI. Between the trimmed V and J ends, which lost 3 bases and 5 bases, there was a span of 6 bases.

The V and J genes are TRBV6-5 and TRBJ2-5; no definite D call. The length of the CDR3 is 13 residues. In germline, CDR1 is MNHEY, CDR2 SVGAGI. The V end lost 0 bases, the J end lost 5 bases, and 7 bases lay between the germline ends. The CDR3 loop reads CASSYSPGETQYF. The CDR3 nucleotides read TGTGCCAGCAGTTACTCCCCTGGGGAGACCCAGTACTTC.

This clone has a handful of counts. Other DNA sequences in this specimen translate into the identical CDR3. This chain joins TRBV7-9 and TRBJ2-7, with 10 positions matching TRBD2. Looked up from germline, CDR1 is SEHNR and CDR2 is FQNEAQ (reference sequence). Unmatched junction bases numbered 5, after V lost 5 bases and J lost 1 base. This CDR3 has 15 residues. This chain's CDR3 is CASSPGTSESYEQYF. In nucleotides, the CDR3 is TGTGCCAGCAGCCCCGGGACTAGCGAATCCTACGAGCAGTACTTC. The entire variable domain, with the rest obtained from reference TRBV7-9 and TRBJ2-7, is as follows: DTGVSQNPRHKITKRGQNVTFRCDPISEHNRLYWYRQTLGQGPEFLTYFQNEAQLEKSRLLSDRFSAERPKGSFSTLEIQRTEQGDSAMYLCASSPGTSESYEQYFGPGTRLTVT.